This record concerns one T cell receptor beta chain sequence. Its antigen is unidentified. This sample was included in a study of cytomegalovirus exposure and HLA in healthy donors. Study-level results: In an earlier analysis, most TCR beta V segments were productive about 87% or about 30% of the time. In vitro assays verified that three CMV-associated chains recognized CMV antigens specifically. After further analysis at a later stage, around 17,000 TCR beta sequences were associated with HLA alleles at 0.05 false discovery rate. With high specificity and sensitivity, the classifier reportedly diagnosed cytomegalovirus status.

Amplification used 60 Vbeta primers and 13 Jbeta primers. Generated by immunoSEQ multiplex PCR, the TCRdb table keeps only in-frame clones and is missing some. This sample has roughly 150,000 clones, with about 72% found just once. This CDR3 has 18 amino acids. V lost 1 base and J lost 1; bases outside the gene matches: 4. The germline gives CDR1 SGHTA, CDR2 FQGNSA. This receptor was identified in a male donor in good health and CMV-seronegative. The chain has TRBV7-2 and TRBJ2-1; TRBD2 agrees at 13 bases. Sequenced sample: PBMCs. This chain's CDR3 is CASSLVRTSGSSYNEQFF. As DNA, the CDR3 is TGTGCCAGCAGCTTAGTCCGGACTAGCGGGAGTTCCTACAATGAGCAGTTCTTC.